The source of this T cell receptor beta chain is a study of T cells in localized non-small cell lung cancer. Whole-study results and caveats: Only one tumor region was sequenced, so heterogeneity remains possible. Uninvolved adjacent lung showed higher T cell clonality than tumor.

Germline lookup yields CDR1 LGHNA and CDR2 YNFKEQ. V lost 7 bases to trimming and J lost 4 bases; unmatched junction nucleotides: 5. CDR3 size: 14 residues. A remark on this clone: Its specificity is unknown.

Clones were sequenced by immunoSEQ multiplex PCR, and TCRdb holds only the in-frame ones, with some missing. The sample gives about 17,000 clones, about 83% of which show up once; roughly a third is in the top ten. The source material was peripheral blood, sampled before any cancer treatment. This TCR came from a male donor aged 60 or over with stage III lung adenocarcinoma. The genes are TRBV4-2 and TRBJ1-2; TRBD1 matches at 11 bases. CDR3 amino acids: CASNRDRGFYGYTF. CDR3 DNA: TGTGCCAGCAACCGGGACAGGGGGTTCTATGGCTACACCTTC.